This TCR beta chain was captured in a study of blood T cell repertoires in COVID-19 (dated by TCRdb to the early 2020s). Study-wide context: Samples covering the acute and convalescent phases of COVID-19 were provided by collaborators in the United States, Italy and Spain. Where available, HLA class I and class II types were obtained from metadata supplied by the sample provider rather than from assay-based typing. Samples were obtained from the ongoing ImmuneRACE study (first 160 participants) and from 1,000 to 1,500 subjects provided by 6 global collaborators. A de-identified subject ID, COVID-19 status, age in years and sex were almost always included in the sample metadata. The repertoires were made available in a free public database intended to serve as a resource for research on the immune response to SARS-CoV-2. The material from the prospective study consisted of cDNA or gDNA derived from T cells, B-cell-depleted T cells, or PBMCs. Subjects who had been exposed to COVID-19, were actively infected with it, or had recovered from it provided the deeply sampled blood TCRbeta repertoires that made up the dataset.

TCRbeta CDR3 regions were amplified from genomic DNA using the immunoSEQ Assay, a bias-controlled multiplex PCR. Turning to the authors' computational methods: The number of nucleated cells in each sample was estimated by amplification of reference gene primers within the assay. To quantify the absolute abundance of each unique TCRbeta CDR3 rearrangement, sequence reads were collapsed and filtered. For each sample, productive Simpson clonality was calculated by taking the square root of Simpson's diversity index across productive rearrangements. TCRdb retrieved this table from immuneACCESS and kept in-frame rearrangements only. Not all clones are present; in checked studies, unresolved V genes account for under half, and no reason is known for the remainder. That table furnishes V, J and clone size, whereas the DNA furnished D and trimming. This sample holds roughly 250,000 clones; 81% were observed only once. The ten largest clonotypes hold around 2.9% of the sample.

For this clone: The antigen it recognizes is unknown. One base away there is no much larger clone; base qualities are not given.

The collaborating institutions used their own protocols to collect whole blood in K2EDTA tubes. For TCRbeta analysis, collaborators shipped samples in one of three forms: frozen whole blood, isolated PBMCs, or DNA extracted from either of those sample types. V is reduced by 1 base and J by 1 base, leaving a spacing of 11 bases between them. The CDR3 measures 15 amino acids from cysteine to phenylalanine. The CDR3 DNA has 45 bases and is translated from base 1. Per the germline V gene, SGHRS is the CDR1 and YFSETQ is the CDR2. Broader findings and caveats from the paper: The quantity of clinical and demographic metadata differed by source and by participant and was supplied without curation.

Recombination joined TRBV5-1 with TRBJ1-1; tentative D gene TRBD1, with 5 bases matching. The receptor was derived from a woman between 55 and 75 years old with active or convalescent COVID-19. Sequencing was carried out using peripheral blood. The nucleotide sequence reads as follows: TGCGCCAGCAGCTTGAAAGGGGAAGGGAACACTGAAGCTTTCTTT. Its protein product is CASSLKGEGNTEAFF.